Sequencing of this T cell receptor beta chain was carried out in a study of blood T cells in healthy people across ages. A second PCR of 7 to 11 cycles used a sample-barcoded 5' primer and a J-beta primer mix. TCRdb recomputed calls from the 5' RACE reads with MiXCR, one row per CDR3 protein. In the table there are hundreds of thousands of distinct CDR3 sequences, 20% to 30% of which are singletons. There are a few counts of this clonotype. A further study also used this sample, focusing on T cells of mothers and their children. Turning to that study: Pairs that are related and pairs that are unrelated have TCR recombination output shaped similarly by thymic selection.

The origin of this receptor is a boy younger than 18 in good health. The specimen sequenced was blood.

CDR3 bases: TGCAGCGTTGTCTATTTAGCGGGGAACACAGATACGCAGTATTTT. The encoded protein is CSVVYLAGNTDTQYF. The chain couples TRBV29-1 to TRBJ2-3; 8 bases match TRBD2. With V trimmed by 4 bases and J by 2 bases, 8 bases remained unmatched. The length of the CDR3 is 15 residues. The germline V gene has CDR1 SQVTM and CDR2 ANQGSEA.